Detailed here is one T cell receptor beta chain. This sample is part of a study of blood T cell repertoires in COVID-19. In the study overall: Samples taken during acute and convalescent COVID-19 were collected in the United States, Italy and Spain.

The germline gives CDR1 SGHRS, CDR2 YFSETQ. V lost 4 bases, J lost 0 bases, and 8 bases stayed unmatched. The CDR3 is 16 residues long. Original handling: Amplified reference gene primers provided the basis for estimating nucleated cell counts. Only in-frame clones appear in the TCRdb table, and some are missing; sequencing was by immunoSEQ multiplex PCR. V and J calls and clone size follow that table, whereas D and trimming were derived from the DNA. The profile shows 120,000 to 150,000 clones, more than 75% of them singletons. The chain has TRBV5-1 and TRBJ2-7; 9 nucleotides agree with TRBD2. The TCR sequence derives from a man in his fifties who had recovered from COVID-19. The sample taken for sequencing was peripheral blood. CDR3 in amino acids: CASSVSGGLSSYEQYF. In DNA, the CDR3 is TGCGCCAGCAGCGTTAGCGGGGGCCTTAGCTCCTACGAGCAGTACTTC.